This T cell receptor beta chain was captured in a study of T cell responses to AZD1222 COVID-19 vaccine. Findings and limits, study-wide: Females made up more of the donors, who were largely white British, and clonal diversity may have come out too low. Baseline seropositivity occurred in only 5 to 7 AZD1222 recipients. Sampling captured repertoires only after the peak T cell response.

V lost 5 bases and J lost 12; bases outside the gene matches: 13. Germline CDR1 and CDR2: MNHEY and SMNVEV (reference sequence). The CDR3 extends over 14 amino acids. Here immunoSEQ multiplex PCR was the method, and the copy in TCRdb shows in-frame clones only, minus some. The sample consists of 140,000 to 150,000 clones, approximately 93% of them appearing once. With regard to this clone: Its antigen remains unknown.

This clonotype originated in an adult who had recovered from COVID-19. The chain is built from TRBV27 and TRBJ2-1, with 7 bases that match TRBD2. The input for sequencing was peripheral blood, taken after recovery from COVID-19. This CDR3 reads CASSHSRREHGQFF. The CDR3 coding sequence is TGTGCCAGCAGTCACTCTAGGCGGGAGCATGGGCAGTTCTTC.